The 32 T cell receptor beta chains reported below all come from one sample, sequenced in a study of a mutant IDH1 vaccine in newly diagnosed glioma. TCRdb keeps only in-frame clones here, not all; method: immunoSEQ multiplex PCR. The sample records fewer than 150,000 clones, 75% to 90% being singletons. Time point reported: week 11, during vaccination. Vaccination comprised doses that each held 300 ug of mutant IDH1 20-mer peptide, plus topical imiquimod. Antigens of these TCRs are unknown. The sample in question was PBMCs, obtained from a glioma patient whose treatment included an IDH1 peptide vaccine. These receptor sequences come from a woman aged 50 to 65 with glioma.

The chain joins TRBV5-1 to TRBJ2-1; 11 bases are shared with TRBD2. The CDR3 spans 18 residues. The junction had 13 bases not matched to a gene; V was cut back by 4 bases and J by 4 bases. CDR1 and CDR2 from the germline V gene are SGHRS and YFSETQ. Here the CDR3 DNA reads TGCGCCAGCAGCCCGTGGTTGATGGTAGCGGGAGGGTACAATGAGCAGTTCTTC. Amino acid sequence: CASSPWLMVAGGYNEQFF.

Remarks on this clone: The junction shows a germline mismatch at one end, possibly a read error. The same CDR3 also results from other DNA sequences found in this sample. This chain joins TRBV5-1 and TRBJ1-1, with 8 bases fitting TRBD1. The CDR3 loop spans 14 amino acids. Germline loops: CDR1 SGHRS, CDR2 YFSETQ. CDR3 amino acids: CASSPDRDNTEAFF. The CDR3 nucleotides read TGCGCCAGCAGTCCGGACAGGGATAACACTGAAGCCTTCTTT.

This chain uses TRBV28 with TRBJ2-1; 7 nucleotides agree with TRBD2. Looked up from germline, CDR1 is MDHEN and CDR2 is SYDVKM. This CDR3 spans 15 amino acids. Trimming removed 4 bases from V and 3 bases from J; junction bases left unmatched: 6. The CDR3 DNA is TGTGCCAGCAGTTCCTCCGGGACTAACTACAATGAGCAGTTCTTC. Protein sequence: CASSSSGTNYNEQFF.

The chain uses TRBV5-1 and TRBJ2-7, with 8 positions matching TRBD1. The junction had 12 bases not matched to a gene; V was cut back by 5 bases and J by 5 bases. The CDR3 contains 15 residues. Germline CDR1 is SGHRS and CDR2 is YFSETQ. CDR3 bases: TGCGCCAGCAGGGAGGCCAGGACAGGGCGCGACGAGCAGTACTTC. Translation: CASREARTGRDEQYF.

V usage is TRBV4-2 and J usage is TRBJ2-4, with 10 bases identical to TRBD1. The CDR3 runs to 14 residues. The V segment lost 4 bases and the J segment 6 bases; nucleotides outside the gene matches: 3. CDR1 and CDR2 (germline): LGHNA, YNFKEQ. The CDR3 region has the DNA TGTGCCAGCAGCCCGGGACAGGGGATAAACATTCAGTACTTC. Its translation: CASSPGQGINIQYF.

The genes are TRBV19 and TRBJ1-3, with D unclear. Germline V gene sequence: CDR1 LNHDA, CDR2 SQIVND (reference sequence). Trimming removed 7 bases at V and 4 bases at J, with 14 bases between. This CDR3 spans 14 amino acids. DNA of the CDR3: TGTGCCAGTATAGAGGGCTACGGAGGAAACACCATATATTTT. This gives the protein CASIEGYGGNTIYF.

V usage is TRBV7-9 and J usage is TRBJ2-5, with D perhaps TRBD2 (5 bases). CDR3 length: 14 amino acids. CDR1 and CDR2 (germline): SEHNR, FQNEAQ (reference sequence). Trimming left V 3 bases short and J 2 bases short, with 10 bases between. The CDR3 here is CASSFEGLQETQYF. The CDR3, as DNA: TGTGCCAGCAGCTTTGAGGGATTGCAAGAGACCCAGTACTTC.

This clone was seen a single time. The CDR3 DNA sequence: TGTGCCAGCACATGGGCCCCGGGGGATCAGCCCCAGCATTTT. This codes for CASTWAPGDQPQHF. This chain uses TRBV2 with TRBJ1-5, with D maybe TRBD1 (5 bases). Between the trimmed V and J ends, which lost 7 bases and 5 bases, there was a span of 15 bases. This CDR3 is built from 14 residues. The germline V gene has CDR1 SNHLY and CDR2 FYNNEI.

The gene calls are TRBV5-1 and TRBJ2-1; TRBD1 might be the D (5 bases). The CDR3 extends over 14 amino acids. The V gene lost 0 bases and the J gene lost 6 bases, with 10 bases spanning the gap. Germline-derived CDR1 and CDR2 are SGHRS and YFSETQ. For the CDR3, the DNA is TGCGCCAGCAGCTTGGTGTCAGGGATCAATGAGCAGTTCTTC. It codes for CASSLVSGINEQFF.

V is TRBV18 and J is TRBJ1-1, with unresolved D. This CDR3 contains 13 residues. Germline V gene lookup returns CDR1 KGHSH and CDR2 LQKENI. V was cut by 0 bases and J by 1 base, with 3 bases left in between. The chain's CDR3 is CASSPPGNTEAFF. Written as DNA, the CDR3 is TGTGCCAGCTCACCACCGGGGAACACTGAAGCTTTCTTT.

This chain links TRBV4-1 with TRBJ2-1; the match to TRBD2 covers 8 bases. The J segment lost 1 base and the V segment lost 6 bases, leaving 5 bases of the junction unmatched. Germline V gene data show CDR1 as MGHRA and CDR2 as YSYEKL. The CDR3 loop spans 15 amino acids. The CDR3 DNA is TGCGCCAGCAGGTCAGCGGGAGCGTCCTACAATGAGCAGTTCTTC. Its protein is CASRSAGASYNEQFF.

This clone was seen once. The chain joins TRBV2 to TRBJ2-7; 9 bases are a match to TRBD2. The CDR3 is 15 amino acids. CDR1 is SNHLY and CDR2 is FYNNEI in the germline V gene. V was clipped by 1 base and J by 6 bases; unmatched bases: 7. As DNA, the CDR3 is TGTGCCAGCAGTGAAGGTAGCGGGAGTTTAGGCGAGCAGTACTTC. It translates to CASSEGSGSLGEQYF. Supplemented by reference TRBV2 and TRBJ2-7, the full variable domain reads EPEVTQTPSHQVTQMGQEVILRCVPISNHLYFYWYRQILGQKVEFLVSFYNNEISEKSEIFDDQFSVERPDGSNFTLKIRSTKLEDSAMYFCASSEGSGSLGEQYFGPGTRLTVT.

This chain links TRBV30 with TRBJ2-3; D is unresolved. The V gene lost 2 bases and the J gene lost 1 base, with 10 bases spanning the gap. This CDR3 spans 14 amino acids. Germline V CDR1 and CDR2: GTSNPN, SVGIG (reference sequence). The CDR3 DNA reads TGTGCCTGGAGTCGTTTAACGGGCACAGATACGCAGTATTTT. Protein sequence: CAWSRLTGTDTQYF. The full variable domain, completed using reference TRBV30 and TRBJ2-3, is SQTIHQWPATLVQPVGSPLSLECTVEGTSNPNLYWYRQAAGRGLQLLFYSVGIGQISSEVPQNLSASRPQDRQFILSSKKLLLSDSGFYLCAWSRLTGTDTQYFGPGTRLTVL.

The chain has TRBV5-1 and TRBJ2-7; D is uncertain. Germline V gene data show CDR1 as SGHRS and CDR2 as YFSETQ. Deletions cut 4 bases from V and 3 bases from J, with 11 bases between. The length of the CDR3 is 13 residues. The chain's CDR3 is CASSPVGFYEQYF. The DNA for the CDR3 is TGCGCCAGCAGCCCGGTAGGTTTCTACGAGCAGTACTTC.

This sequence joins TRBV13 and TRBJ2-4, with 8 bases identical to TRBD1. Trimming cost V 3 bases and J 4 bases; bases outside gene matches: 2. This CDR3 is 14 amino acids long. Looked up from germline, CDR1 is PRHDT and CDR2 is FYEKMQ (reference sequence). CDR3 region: CASSFRTGKNIQYF. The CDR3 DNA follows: TGTGCCAGCAGCTTTCGGACAGGGAAAAACATTCAGTACTTC.

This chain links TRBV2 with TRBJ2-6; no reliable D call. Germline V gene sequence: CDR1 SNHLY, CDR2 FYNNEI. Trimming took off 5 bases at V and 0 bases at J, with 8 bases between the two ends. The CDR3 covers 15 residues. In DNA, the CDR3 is TGTGCCAGCAGTCTACAGAACTCTGGGGCCAACGTCCTGACTTTC. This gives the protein CASSLQNSGANVLTF.

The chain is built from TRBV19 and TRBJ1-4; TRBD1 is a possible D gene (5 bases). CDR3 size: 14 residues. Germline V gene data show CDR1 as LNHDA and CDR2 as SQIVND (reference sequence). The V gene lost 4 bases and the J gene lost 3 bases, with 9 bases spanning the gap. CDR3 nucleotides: TGTGCCAGTAGTAAGGGGTCGGCTAATGAAAAACTGTTTTTT. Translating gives CASSKGSANEKLFF.

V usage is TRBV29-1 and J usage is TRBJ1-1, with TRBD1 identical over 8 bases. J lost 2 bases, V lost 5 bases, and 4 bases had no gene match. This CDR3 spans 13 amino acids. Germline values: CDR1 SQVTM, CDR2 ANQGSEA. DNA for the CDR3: TGCAGCGTTCGACAGGGGAGTAACACTGAAGCTTTCTTT. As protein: CSVRQGSNTEAFF. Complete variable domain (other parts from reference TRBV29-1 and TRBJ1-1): SAVISQKPSRDICQRGTSLTIQCQVDSQVTMMFWYRQQPGQSLTLIATANQGSEATYESGFVIDKFPISRPNLTFSTLTVSNMSPEDSSIYLCSVRQGSNTEAFFGQGTRLTVV.

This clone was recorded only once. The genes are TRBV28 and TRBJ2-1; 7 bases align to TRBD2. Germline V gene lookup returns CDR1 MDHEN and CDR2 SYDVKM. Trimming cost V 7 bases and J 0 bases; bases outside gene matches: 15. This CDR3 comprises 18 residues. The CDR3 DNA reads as TGTGCCAGCACCACAGAGTGGGGGGGAGGGAGCTCCTACAATGAGCAGTTCTTC. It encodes CASTTEWGGGSSYNEQFF.

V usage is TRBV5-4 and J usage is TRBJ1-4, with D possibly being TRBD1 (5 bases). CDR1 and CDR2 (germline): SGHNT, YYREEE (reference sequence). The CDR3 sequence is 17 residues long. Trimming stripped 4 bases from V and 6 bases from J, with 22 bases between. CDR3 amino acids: CASSTDPFGGEDEKLFF. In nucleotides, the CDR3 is TGTGCCAGCAGCACCGACCCCTTTGGAGGGGAGGATGAAAAACTGTTTTTT.

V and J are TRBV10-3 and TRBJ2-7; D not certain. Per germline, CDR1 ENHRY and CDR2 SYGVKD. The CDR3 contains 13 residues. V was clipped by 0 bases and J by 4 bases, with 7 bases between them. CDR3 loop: CAISESIVYEQYF. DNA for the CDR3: TGTGCCATCAGTGAGTCGATCGTATACGAGCAGTACTTC.

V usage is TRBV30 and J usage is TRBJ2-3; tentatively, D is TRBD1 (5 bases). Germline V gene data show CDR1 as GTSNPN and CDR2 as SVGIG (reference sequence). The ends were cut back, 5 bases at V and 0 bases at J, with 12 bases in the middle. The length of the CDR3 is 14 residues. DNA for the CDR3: TGTGCCTGGGAATCCGACAGTAGCACAGATACGCAGTATTTT. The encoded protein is CAWESDSSTDTQYF.

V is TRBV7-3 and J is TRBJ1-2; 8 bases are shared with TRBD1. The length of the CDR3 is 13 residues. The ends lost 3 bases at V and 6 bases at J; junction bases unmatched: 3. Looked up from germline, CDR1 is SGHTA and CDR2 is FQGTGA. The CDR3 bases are TGTGCCAGCAGCTTCAGGGGGCGAGATGGCTACACCTTC. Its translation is CASSFRGRDGYTF.

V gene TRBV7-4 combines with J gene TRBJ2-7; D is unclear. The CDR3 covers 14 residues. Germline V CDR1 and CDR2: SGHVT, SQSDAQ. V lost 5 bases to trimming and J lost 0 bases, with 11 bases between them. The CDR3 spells CASSADKSSYEQYF. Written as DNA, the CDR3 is TGTGCCAGCAGCGCAGACAAGAGCTCCTACGAGCAGTACTTC.

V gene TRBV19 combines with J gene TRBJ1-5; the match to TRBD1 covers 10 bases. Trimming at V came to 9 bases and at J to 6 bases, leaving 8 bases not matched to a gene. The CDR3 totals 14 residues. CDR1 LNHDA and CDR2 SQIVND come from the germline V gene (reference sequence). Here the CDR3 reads CASTDRGRSQPQHF. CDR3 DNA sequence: TGTGCCAGCACCGACAGGGGGCGAAGTCAGCCCCAGCATTTT.

The CDR3 reads CASSRDRGPNEQFF. The CDR3 DNA sequence: TGTGCCAGCAGCCGGGACAGGGGACCCAATGAGCAGTTCTTC. V is TRBV6-5 and J is TRBJ2-1; TRBD1 aligns across 10 bases. The junction had 5 bases not matched to a gene; V was cut back by 6 bases and J by 6 bases. The CDR3 has 14 residues. Germline CDR1 reads MNHEY; CDR2 reads SVGAGI.

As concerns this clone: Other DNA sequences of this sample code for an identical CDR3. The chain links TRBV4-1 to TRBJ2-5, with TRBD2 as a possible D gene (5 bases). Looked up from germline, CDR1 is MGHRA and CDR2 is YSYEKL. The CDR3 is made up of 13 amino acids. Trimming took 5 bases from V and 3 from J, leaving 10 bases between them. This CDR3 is CASSTDGEETQYF. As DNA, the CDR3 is TGCGCCAGCAGCACGGACGGGGAAGAGACCCAGTACTTC.

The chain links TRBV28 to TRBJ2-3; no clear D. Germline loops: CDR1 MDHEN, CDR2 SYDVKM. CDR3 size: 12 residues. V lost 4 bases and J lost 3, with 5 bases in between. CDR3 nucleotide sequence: TGTGCCAGCAGTTCGGTAACAGATACGCAGTATTTT. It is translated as CASSSVTDTQYF.

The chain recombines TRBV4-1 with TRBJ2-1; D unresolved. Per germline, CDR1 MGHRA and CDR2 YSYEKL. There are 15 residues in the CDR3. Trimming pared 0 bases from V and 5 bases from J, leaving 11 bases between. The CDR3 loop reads CASSQDSSQNNEQFF. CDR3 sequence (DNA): TGCGCCAGCAGCCAAGATAGTAGCCAGAACAATGAGCAGTTCTTC.

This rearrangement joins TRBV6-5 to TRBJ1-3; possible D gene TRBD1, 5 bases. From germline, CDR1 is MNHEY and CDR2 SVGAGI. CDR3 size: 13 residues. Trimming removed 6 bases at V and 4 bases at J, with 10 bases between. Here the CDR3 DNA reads TGTGCCAGCAGGGCAGGGCCGGGAAACACCATATATTTT. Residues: CASRAGPGNTIYF.

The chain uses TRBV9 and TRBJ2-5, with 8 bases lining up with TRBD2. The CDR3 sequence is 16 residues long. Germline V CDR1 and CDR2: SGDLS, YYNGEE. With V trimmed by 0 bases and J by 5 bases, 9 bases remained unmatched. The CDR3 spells CASSVASGRAGETQYF. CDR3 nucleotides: TGTGCCAGCAGCGTAGCGAGCGGGAGAGCCGGGGAGACCCAGTACTTC.

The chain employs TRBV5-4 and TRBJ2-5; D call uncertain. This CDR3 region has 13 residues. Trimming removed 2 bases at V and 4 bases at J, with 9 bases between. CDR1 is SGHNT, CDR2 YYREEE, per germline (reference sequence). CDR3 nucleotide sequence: TGTGCCAGCAGCTTACCCTCGGGAGAGACCCAGTACTTC. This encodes CASSLPSGETQYF.